The TCR beta chain under discussion was sequenced for a study of identical twins (dated by TCRdb to about 2016). Turning to the overall study: TCR alpha and beta repertoires from monozygotic twins, unrelated adults of various ages and cord blood were deep-sequenced to test whether fetal clonotypes persist. To rule out contamination, the twin experiments were replicated at different times with different library preparation protocols.

The CDR1 and CDR2 encoded by the germline V gene are SGHRS and YFSETQ. V is pared back by 2 bases and J by 6 bases, with 14 bases lying between the germline termini. The CDR3 sequence holds 14 residues, the cysteine and phenylalanine included. Kept here is only the CDR3 DNA, which spans 42 bases and is read in frame from base 1. This clonotype was picked up a small number of times. What this receptor recognizes is not known. Base qualities were left out, and no much larger clone turns up one base away. Library prep was done by 5' RACE. Sequencing instrument: Illumina HiSeq 2000. A universal primer binding site was introduced by template switching, and a unique molecular identifier was present in the final cDNA, enabling accurate counting of TCR cDNA molecules. First-strand cDNA for TCR alpha and beta chains was synthesized from specific primers in the conserved constant-segment region. To control for contamination, each cDNA library was double barcoded with a SMART-Mk sample barcode plus Illumina barcodes. TruSeq adapter sequences and Illumina sample barcodes were added in two successive PCR steps. Sequencing of the TCR alpha and beta cDNA libraries was done on the Illumina HiSeq platform using custom primers. The original methods were these. Raw reads were processed with MiGEC to extract unique molecular identifiers, and MiXCR was used to determine CDR3 positions. For each individual, recombination models were inferred using an EM algorithm with the repgenHMM and IGoR tools. The analysis of shared clonotypes was done with the tcR package in R, with sharing normalized by the product of cloneset sizes. To study raw recombination free of thymic and clonal selection effects, out-of-frame nonproductive sequences were analyzed. In-frame beta chains were kept once TCRdb had trimmed the public reads at Q25 with fastp and called clones with MiXCR. CDR3 protein duplicates are merged, each entry listing the most common genes and DNA. TCRdb assigned the V and J calls; the authors' analysis was not used. The table for this sample lists some 690,000 distinct CDR3 sequences; over 20% of them were counted only once. Of the sample, roughly 4% falls within the top ten clones.

All donors were healthy Caucasians. The twin cohort comprised three pairs of female monozygotic twins, all aged about 18 to 30 years. The RNA used for TCR libraries was isolated from peripheral blood mononuclear cells. Study-level results and caveats: Because the same donors could not be followed over many years, the conclusions depended on cross-sectional statistical analysis. A weaker excess of twin sharing was found in beta out-of-frame sequences because the signal-to-noise ratio was lowered by fewer shared sequences. In monozygotic twins, recombination models systematically underestimated out-of-frame TCR alpha sharing, but the models matched the sharing seen between unrelated individuals. Out-of-frame TCR alpha sequences shared between twins showed an excess of low generation-probability sequences compared with coincidental sharing between unrelated individuals. Abundant cord blood beta clonotypes carried fewer insertions; young adult naive repertoires showed a weaker similar trend, while memory repertoires showed none. Invariant T cells such as MAIT and iNKT could partly confound zero-insertion analyses, though diverse VJ usage argued against this for most clonotypes.

These same data were also listed under a study on T cells expressing NK-cell markers. That second report states: Three sorted T-cell subsets (CD3+CD56+NKG2C+, CD3+CD56+NKG2C- and CD3+CD56-NKG2C+) from about 8 donors had their TCR beta-chain repertoires profiled. Among the eight sequenced donors, only one was HCMV-seronegative, while the other seven were HCMV-seropositive. To restrict sorting to alphabetaTCR-expressing T cells, an anti-gammadeltaTCR antibody was added in several experiments. For over five donors, the dominant CD3+CD56+NKG2C+ clonotypes were among the top 10 CD8+ clonotypes and accounted for roughly 1.0-7.5% of CD8+ T cells. Those dominant clonotypes were again the most abundant among CD3+CD56-NKG2C+ cells in a few donors, at roughly 25-65%. Whether the expanded NKG2C-expressing T cell clones were specific for HCMV antigens remained unclear. Randomly selected healthy volunteers, three men and five women, were used as the eight sequenced donors. HCMV-specific IgG was detected in serum with a commercial ELISA kit to determine HCMV serostatus. Bulk peripheral blood T-cell repertoires were additionally sequenced from unsorted PBMC for roughly six donors. Reads were demultiplexed and grouped by UMI with MIGEC, and clonotypes were assembled and quantified with MiTCR. To exclude erroneous sequences, only TCR cDNA sequences supported by at least two reads were retained. The tcR package was used for downstream repertoire analysis, with clonotypes matched between fractions based on CDR3 nucleotide sequence plus V segment. VDJmatch was used to annotate antigen specificity against VDJdb, with one amino acid substitution allowed in CDR3.

The clonotype was recovered from a woman in her late teens or twenties in good health. Sequencing used PBMCs. This sequence uses TRBV5-1 and TRBJ1-1; possibly the D gene is TRBD1, per 5 matching bases. The CDR3 has the sequence CASSFWDAGAEAFF. At the DNA level, the sequence is TGCGCCAGCAGCTTCTGGGACGCCGGGGCTGAAGCTTTCTTT.